The sequence of this T cell receptor (beta chain) was determined in a study of cytomegalovirus exposure and HLA in healthy donors (dated by TCRdb to the late 2010s). Concerning the study at large: An earlier analysis of 587 of the donors reported 276 Gb of sequence data and around 110 million unique TCR beta sequences obtained from some 200 million T cells. An early release that covered more than 550 HLA-typed donors contained around 300 gigabases of sequencing data and 80 million or so unique TCR sequences. Among the roughly 380 genotyped donors, more than 70% belonged to the genetic ancestry cluster associated with self-reported Caucasian donors. The study was designed to test whether signatures of past pathogen exposure could be identified by cataloging public T cell receptors. The T cell repertoires of around 670 subjects were profiled by immunosequencing and related to cytomegalovirus serostatus. A separate validation cohort of more than 100 different subjects was used in addition to the 666-subject first cohort. To predict cytomegalovirus infection status, the study brought together high-throughput TCR immunosequencing, statistical association of individual TCRs with disease status, and machine learning. A later analysis re-analyzed previously published TCR beta repertoires from 666 donors and added high-resolution HLA genotyping to study TCR occurrence patterns. In the later analysis, no new phenotypic data were used to find candidate immune exposures; instead, reliance was placed on TCR beta sequences and their occurrence across donors. In an earlier analysis of 550 to 700 of the donors, high-throughput TCR beta sequencing was used to judge whether each TCR beta V gene segment behaved as functional or pseudogenic. Alongside the repertoire data, information on donor age, sex, ethnicity and CMV serostatus was compiled. In a later genetic analysis, genome-wide SNP genotypes for 398 of the 666 donors were used, and that subset was treated as a discovery cohort. Every discovery cohort repertoire had been produced on one sequencing platform. Class I and class II HLA loci were covered by the typing at four-digit resolution. The number of donors typed differed by locus, with about 629-640 for A, B, C, DRB1 and DQB1, around 500 for DQA1, 606 for DPA1, and some 440 for DPB1. Roughly 5 DR-DQ haplotypes were handled as single units for association and clustering, since linkage in the cohort was strong. On average, roughly 250,000 unique TCR beta nucleotide sequences were sequenced per donor among a few hundred genotyped donors of the cohort, with roughly 19% of those sequences being non-productive.

CDR1 MDHEN and CDR2 SYDVKM are derived from the germline V gene. A distance of 11 bases separates the germline ends of V and J, which lose 5 bases and 12 bases respectively. Including the terminal cysteine and phenylalanine, the CDR3 comprises 11 residues. Left in the record is the CDR3 DNA by itself, 33 bases read in frame from the first base. On this clone itself: Its binding antigen is unknown.

The cohort comprised 666 healthy bone marrow donors. At the time of sampling, all cohort members were nominally healthy, though unrecorded immune exposures were likely present. The donor was CMV seronegative and belonged to the group of 380 or so seronegative cohort members. A peripheral blood sample was provided by each donor, and peripheral blood mononuclear cells were used for TCR beta sequencing. Genomic DNA was extracted from the blood cell samples with the Qiagen DNeasy Blood Extraction Kit. Library preparation used the immunoSEQ multiplex PCR assay. For the multiplex PCR, a mixture combining 60 forward primers for TCR Vbeta segments and 13 reverse primers for TCR Jbeta segments was used. Amplification of the CDR3 region of rearranged TCR beta genes was performed with a multiplex PCR assay on genomic DNA. The amplified TCR beta libraries were sequenced on the Illumina HiSeq System as 87-base-pair reads. From the authors' description of their analysis: In a later analysis, 80 million or so unique TCR beta chains were counted across the 650 to 750 repertoires, and around 10 million of these chains were shared by at least two donors. To remove PCR and sequencing errors, raw reads were error-corrected and collapsed into unique sequences using a nearest-neighbor algorithm that merged closely related sequences. To assign V, D and J gene segments, CDR3 sequences were aligned to IMGT reference sequences. For a sequence to be retained, at least a six-nucleotide match to both a V gene segment and a J gene segment was required. A rearrangement counted as productive if the CDR3 had no stop codons and remained in frame with V and J, and every other rearrangement counted as non-productive. CDR3 was defined by IMGT convention, running from the second conserved V-encoded cysteine to the conserved J-encoded phenylalanine. In an earlier analysis of 550 to 650 of the donors, sequences lacking an unambiguous match to a single V gene segment were excluded. An earlier analysis of several hundred of the donors called V segments functional above 56.7% productive rearrangements and segregating when the between-donor standard deviation exceeded 5%. A statistical classification framework was developed to diagnose cytomegalovirus status using the catalog of TCR beta chain sequences. A later analysis assigned V and J genes by comparing TCR nucleotide sequences with IMGT/GENE-DB human TR gene sequences. The TCRdist pipeline was used in a later analysis to assign CDR3 sequences and most-parsimonious VDJ recombination scenarios. A later analysis defined each TCR beta chain by its CDR3 amino acid sequence plus V-gene family, and excluded reads lacking a unique V-gene family. In a later analysis, fewer than 600 highly shared, low-generation-probability nucleotide sequences were removed to address suspected cross-contamination and a sequencing artifact. In a later analysis, a clonal expansion index was calculated for each public chain from normalized within-repertoire ranks of inferred template counts. In a later analysis, generation probabilities were computed using a VDJ recombination model fitted to out-of-frame rearrangements, and the results were checked against IGoR. In a later analysis, TCR-TCR, TCR-HLA and TCR-CMV co-occurrence was scored with hypergeometric tests, and a repertoire-size bias correction was applied to TCR pairs. To estimate false discovery rates, a later analysis permuted the HLA or CMV assignments 20 times. A later analysis grouped co-occurring TCRs with DBSCAN, adding TCRdist sequence similarity when clustering within HLA-allele-positive subsets. Repertoires with fewer than 30,000 or more than 120,000 public chains, plus five repertoires with anomalous nucleotide sharing, were excluded from co-occurrence clustering. The clones in this table, taken by TCRdb from immuneACCESS, are in-frame only. Not every clone is retained; where verified, under half of the shortfall comes from an unresolved V gene, and the cause of the rest is unknown. The V and J calls and clone size were taken over from that table, and D and trimming were inferred from the DNA. The table of this sample itemizes 130,000 or so clones. 1.5% to 1.7% of the sample is held by the ten biggest clonotypes.

What the authors observed across the whole study: A cluster of highly shared sequence variants was judged likely to represent a technical artifact of the sequencing pipeline. In an earlier analysis of around 500 of the donors, most TCR beta V segments appeared in productive rearrangements about 87% or about 30% of the time, broadly matching IMGT annotations. A later analysis associated about 18,000 TCR beta sequences with specific HLA alleles at a false discovery rate of 0.05. In both the original and validation cohorts, the classifier was reported to diagnose cytomegalovirus status with high specificity and sensitivity. For the cohort, immune exposure information was limited to CMV serostatus. It was suggested by the authors that the approach could potentially be generalized to other disease states and immunological phenotypes. Because counts were too low, some 17 rarely observed V segments, including chromosome 9 orphons, were left out of the earlier analysis of a few hundred of the donors. In vitro tests confirmed that a few of the cytomegalovirus-associated TCR beta chains recognize cytomegalovirus antigens. A later analysis found that TCR association rates varied across HLA loci, with DRB1 alleles showing the most associated TCRs and HLA-C alleles the fewest. The presence/absence analyses assumed that sequencing depth was roughly uniform across donors, and that assumption may not be true. Because some donors lacked HLA typing at each locus, the association tests relied only on the typed subset. V-gene and J-gene trimming of TCR beta chains was associated with a missense DCLRE1C variant in a later genetic analysis, and the association was replicated in an independent cohort. A later analysis found that HLA-associated TCR beta chains were more clonally expanded and had lower generation probabilities than equally common non-associated chains. According to a later analysis, parvovirus B19, influenza, CMV and Epstein-Barr virus appeared linked to several top co-occurrence clusters. When HLA alleles, especially DR and DQ, strongly co-occurred, TCR associations were difficult to assign to individual alleles. While some public TCRs were present in many individuals, most TCR sequences turned up only very rarely across donors. A further reported finding was that TCR beta sequences accurately predicted the HLA-A and HLA-B alleles for most subjects in the first cohort. Correlated functional status among segregating V segments might reflect linkage disequilibrium, but an unknown experimental factor could not be ruled out. In the study, approximately 160 TCR beta chains were listed as associated with cytomegalovirus. In a later analysis, most CMV-associated TCR beta chains were found to appear HLA-restricted, with HLA associations seemingly driven largely by CMV exposure. Some IMGT-functional V segments, including TRBV6-2 and TRBV6-3, could not be distinguished by the 87-base-pair reads and were therefore excluded. Compared with the roughly 720-donor mean, donors in an Asian-associated ancestry cluster had fewer N-insertions in productive TCRs, according to a later genetic analysis. The cohort was sequenced for TCR beta chains only, and without alpha or paired-chain data the features that could be detected were limited.

Recombination joined TRBV28 with TRBJ1-5; a tentative D call is TRBD1 (6 bases match). Sequencing input: PBMCs. The clonotype comes from a woman aged 40 to 50 in good health and CMV-seronegative. The nucleotide sequence reads TGTGCCAGCAGTCCGTACAGGGACCAGCATTTT. The translation is CASSPYRDQHF.